The 20 T cell receptor beta chains given below trace back to one sample, sequenced in a study of blood T cells in healthy people across ages. Using a J-beta primer mix together with a sample-barcoded 5' primer, a second PCR was run for roughly 6 to 12 cycles. TCRdb re-derived calls from the 5' RACE reads in MiXCR, one entry per CDR3 protein. The sample yields about 640,000 distinct CDR3 sequences, about 54% seen once. Specimen: blood. The receptors originated from a man between 60 and 70 years old in good health.

V is TRBV12-3 or TRBV12-4 and J is TRBJ2-2, with TRBD2 matching over 9 bases. Trimming removed 7 bases from V and 0 bases from J; junction bases left unmatched: 9. This CDR3 contains 17 residues. The CDR3 nucleotides read TGTGCCAGCACCCGGTCAGCGGGGGGACCGAACACCGGGGAGCTGTTTTTT. Its translation: CASTRSAGGPNTGELFF.

A single count supports this clonotype. V is TRBV10-3 and J is TRBJ2-7; D is uncertain. V was cut by 5 bases and J by 2 bases, with 4 bases left in between. The length of the CDR3 is 11 residues. Germline loops: CDR1 ENHRY, CDR2 SYGVKD. The CDR3 DNA is TGTGCCATCAGTTCGACCTACGAGCAGTACTTC. Its translation: CAISSTYEQYF.

The V and J genes are TRBV5-1 and TRBJ1-1; 8 bases are shared with TRBD1. Germline V gene data show CDR1 as SGHRS and CDR2 as YFSETQ. There are 16 residues in the CDR3. V was pared by 1 base and J by 1 base, with 6 bases of the junction left unmatched. The CDR3, as DNA: TGCGCCAGCAGCTTGTCCCCACAGGGGGAGAACACTGAAGCTTTCTTT. Its protein is CASSLSPQGENTEAFF.

The chain is built from TRBV4-2 and TRBJ2-3, with 13 bases identical to TRBD2. The CDR3 length is 17 residues. CDR1 is LGHNA, CDR2 YNFKEQ, per germline. Germline trimming cut 1 base from V and 2 bases from J; bases unmatched to any gene: 3. CDR3: CASSQGTSGGLTDTQYF. DNA for the CDR3: TGTGCCAGCAGCCAAGGGACTAGCGGGGGACTCACAGATACGCAGTATTTT.

J is TRBJ2-1 and V is TRBV9, with no clear D. The CDR3 totals 14 residues. Germline CDR1 SGDLS, CDR2 YYNGEE. Trimming took 0 bases from V and 5 from J, leaving 9 bases between them. DNA for the CDR3: TGTGCCAGCAGCGTAGGAGCAGAGAACAATGAGCAGTTCTTC. Amino acids: CASSVGAENNEQFF.

This chain connects TRBV6-2 or TRBV6-3 to TRBJ2-2; 12 bases fit TRBD2. CDR3 length equals 17 residues. V gave up 4 bases and J gave up 0 bases; unmatched junction bases: 3. From germline, CDR1 is MNHEY and CDR2 SVGEGT. For the CDR3, the DNA is TGTGCCAGCAGTTCGACTAGCGGGAGCCCGAACACCGGGGAGCTGTTTTTT. Its protein product is CASSSTSGSPNTGELFF.

The chain recombines TRBV29-1 with TRBJ2-6, with D maybe TRBD2 (5 bases). Germline CDR1 SQVTM, CDR2 ANQGSEA. CDR3 length: 13 residues. V was cut by 4 bases and J by 2 bases, with 6 bases left in between. In DNA, the CDR3 is TGCAGCGTTGGGACTGCTGGGGCCAACGTCCTGACTTTC. Encoded protein: CSVGTAGANVLTF.

This sequence joins TRBV2 and TRBJ2-5, with D possibly matching TRBD2 (6 bases). This CDR3 comprises 14 residues. V lost 7 bases and J lost 1, with 13 bases in between. Germline V CDR1 and CDR2: SNHLY, FYNNEI. The CDR3 reads CASIKGGSQETQYF. The CDR3 DNA reads as TGTGCCAGCATTAAAGGAGGGAGCCAAGAGACCCAGTACTTC.

The chain combines TRBV21-1 with TRBJ2-4; whether TRBD1, the table's D call, matches the DNA was not checked. TRBV21-1 counts as a pseudogene. This CDR3 spans 18 amino acids. The CDR3 here is CASSKECVSGDTIYIQYF. The CDR3 coding sequence is TGTGCCAGCAGCAAAGAGTGCGTCTCGGGGGACACCATATACATTCAGTACTTC.

The sample holds a few counts of this clonotype. This chain connects TRBV7-9 to TRBJ1-5, with TRBD1 as a possible D gene (5 bases). Trimming removed 5 bases at V and 7 bases at J, with 15 bases between. There are 14 residues in the CDR3. Germline assignment: CDR1 SEHNR and CDR2 FQNEAQ (reference sequence). The CDR3 is CASSRGTQGQPQHF. DNA for the CDR3: TGTGCCAGCAGCCGAGGGACTCAAGGACAGCCCCAGCATTTT. The variable domain in full, completed from reference TRBV7-9 and TRBJ1-5, reads DTGVSQNPRHKITKRGQNVTFRCDPISEHNRLYWYRQTLGQGPEFLTYFQNEAQLEKSRLLSDRFSAERPKGSFSTLEIQRTEQGDSAMYLCASSRGTQGQPQHFGDGTRLSIL.

This clonotype was recorded once. The genes are TRBV28 and TRBJ2-1, with TRBD1 identical over 9 bases. The V segment lost 5 bases and the J segment 6 bases; nucleotides outside the gene matches: 5. The CDR3 has 14 amino acids. Per germline, CDR1 MDHEN and CDR2 SYDVKM. CDR3 bases: TGTGCCAGCAGTGTTACAGGGGGCATCAATGAGCAGTTCTTC. Its translation: CASSVTGGINEQFF.

The rearrangement links TRBV4-1 to TRBJ1-1; the D is unclear. Trimming removed 2 bases from V and 0 bases from J, with 16 bases in between. Germline CDR1 and CDR2: MGHRA and YSYEKL. The CDR3 contains 17 residues. CDR3: CASSQQGGRLMNTEAFF. Here the CDR3 DNA reads TGCGCCAGCAGCCAACAAGGTGGTCGGCTCATGAACACTGAAGCTTTCTTT.

This chain links TRBV7-2 with TRBJ1-4; TRBD1 matches 8 bases. V trimming: 4 bases; J trimming: 7 bases; junction bases outside the gene matches: 5. Germline CDR1 is SGHTA and CDR2 is FQGNSA. The CDR3 contains 14 residues. This CDR3 reads CASSSTGALEKLFF. In DNA form, the CDR3 reads TGTGCCAGCAGCTCGACAGGGGCCCTTGAAAAACTGTTTTTT.

The V and J genes are TRBV24-1 and TRBJ2-3; the D gene is possibly TRBD2 (6 bases). This CDR3 comprises 17 residues. Germline CDR1 and CDR2: KGHDR and SFDVKD. V gave up 3 bases and J gave up 6 bases, with 21 bases separating them. The CDR3 here is CATSDIKGTSWPDTQYF. CDR3 DNA sequence: TGTGCCACCAGTGATATAAAGGGGACTTCGTGGCCTGATACGCAGTATTTT.

The V gene is TRBV5-1, the J gene TRBJ2-3; tentatively, D is TRBD2 (5 bases). The CDR3 loop spans 14 amino acids. Germline V lookup: CDR1 SGHRS, CDR2 YFSETQ. V was pared by 7 bases and J by 2 bases, with 14 bases between. CDR3 nucleotide sequence: TGCGCCAGCGGCTCCTGGCGGGCCACAGATACGCAGTATTTT. This codes for CASGSWRATDTQYF.

This clonotype was seen repeatedly, ten times or more. The genes are TRBV4-1 and TRBJ2-7; D may match TRBD1 or TRBD2 (5 bases each). This CDR3 contains 15 residues. CDR1 is MGHRA and CDR2 is YSYEKL in the germline V gene. V gave up 5 bases and J gave up 2 bases, with 16 bases separating them. The CDR3 bases are TGCGCCAGCAGCGTCTTCCGGGGCTATACCTACGAGCAGTACTTC. This encodes CASSVFRGYTYEQYF.

This clonotype was observed once. The genes are TRBV5-1 and TRBJ1-6; TRBD1 is a possible D gene (6 bases). CDR3 length: 14 amino acids. Per germline, CDR1 SGHRS and CDR2 YFSETQ. V was pared by 3 bases and J by 5 bases, with 9 bases between. Written as DNA, the CDR3 is TGCGCCAGCAGCTGGGGGGCCAATAATTCACCCCTCCACTTT. It encodes CASSWGANNSPLHF.

In this sample, this clonotype turned up a few times. This chain links TRBV5-1 with TRBJ1-1, with TRBD1 as a possible D gene (5 bases). The V end lost 4 bases, the J end lost 1 base, and 17 bases lay between the germline ends. The CDR3 runs 16 residues. The germline V gene encodes CDR1 SGHRS and CDR2 YFSETQ. CDR3: CASSLLPGPPNTEAFF. For the CDR3, the DNA is TGCGCCAGCAGCCTATTACCGGGACCGCCGAACACTGAAGCTTTCTTT.

This clonotype was counted many times. V and J are TRBV3-1 and TRBJ2-3; D possibly uses TRBD1 or TRBD2 (5 bases each). Germline CDR1 and CDR2: LGHDT and YNNKEL (reference sequence). This CDR3 region has 14 residues. V was pared by 0 bases and J by 7 bases, with 11 bases between. CDR3 sequence reads: CASSQDRGPHTQYF. In DNA form, the CDR3 reads TGTGCCAGCAGCCAAGATCGGGGACCACATACGCAGTATTTT.

The V call is TRBV6-5, the J call TRBJ1-2; perhaps TRBD1 as D (5 bases). Germline V gene sequence: CDR1 MNHEY, CDR2 SVGAGI. This CDR3 comprises 15 residues. V was trimmed by 5 bases and J by 6 bases, leaving 19 bases between them. The CDR3, as DNA: TGTGCCAGCAGTCGTGGGGACGGGATTTTCAATGGCTACACCTTC. It codes for CASSRGDGIFNGYTF.